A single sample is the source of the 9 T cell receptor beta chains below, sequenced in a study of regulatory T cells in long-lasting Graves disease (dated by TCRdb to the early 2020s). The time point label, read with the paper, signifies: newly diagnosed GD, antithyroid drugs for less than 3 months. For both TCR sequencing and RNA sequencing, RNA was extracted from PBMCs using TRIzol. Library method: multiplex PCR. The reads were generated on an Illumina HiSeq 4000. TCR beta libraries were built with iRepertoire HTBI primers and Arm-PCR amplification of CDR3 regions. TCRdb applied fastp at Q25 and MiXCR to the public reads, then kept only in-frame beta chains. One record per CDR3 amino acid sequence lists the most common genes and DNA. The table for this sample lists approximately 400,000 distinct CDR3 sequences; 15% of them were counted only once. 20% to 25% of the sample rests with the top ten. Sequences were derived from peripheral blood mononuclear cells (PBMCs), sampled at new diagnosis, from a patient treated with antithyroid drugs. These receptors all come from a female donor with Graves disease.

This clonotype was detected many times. In DNA form, the CDR3 reads TGCAGTGCTACGTTGACCTACAATGAGCAGTTCTTC. This encodes CSATLTYNEQFF. This sequence joins TRBV20-1 and TRBJ2-1; no clear D gene. This CDR3 region has 12 residues. V was pared by 4 bases and J by 2 bases, with 6 bases between. The V gene's germline CDR1 is DFQATT and CDR2 SNEGSKA (reference sequence).

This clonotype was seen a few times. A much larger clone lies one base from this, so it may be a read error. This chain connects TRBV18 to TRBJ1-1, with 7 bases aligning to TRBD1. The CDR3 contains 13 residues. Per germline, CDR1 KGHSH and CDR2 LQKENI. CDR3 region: CASPPDRVNEAFF. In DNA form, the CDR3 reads TGTGCCAGCCCACCCGACAGGGTCAATGAAGCTTTCTTT.

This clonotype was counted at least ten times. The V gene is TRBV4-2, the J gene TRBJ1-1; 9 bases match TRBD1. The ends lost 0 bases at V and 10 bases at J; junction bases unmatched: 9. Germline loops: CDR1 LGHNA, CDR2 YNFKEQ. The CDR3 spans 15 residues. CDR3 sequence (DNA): TGTGCCAGCAGCCAAGATCTCCAGACAGGGGGTTTAGCTTTCTTT. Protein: CASSQDLQTGGLAFF.

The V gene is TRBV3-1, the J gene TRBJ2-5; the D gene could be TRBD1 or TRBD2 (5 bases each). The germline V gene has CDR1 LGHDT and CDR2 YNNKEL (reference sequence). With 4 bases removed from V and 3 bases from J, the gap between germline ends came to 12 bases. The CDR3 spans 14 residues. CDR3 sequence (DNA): TGTGCCAGCAGCCGGGACCCCAGGGAAGAGACCCAGTACTTC. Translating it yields CASSRDPREETQYF.

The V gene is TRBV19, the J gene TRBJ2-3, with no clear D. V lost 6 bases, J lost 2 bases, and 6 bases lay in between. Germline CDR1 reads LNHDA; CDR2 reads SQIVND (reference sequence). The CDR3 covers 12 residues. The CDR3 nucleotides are TGTGCCAGTAGGAACTTCACAGATACGCAGTATTTT. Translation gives CASRNFTDTQYF.

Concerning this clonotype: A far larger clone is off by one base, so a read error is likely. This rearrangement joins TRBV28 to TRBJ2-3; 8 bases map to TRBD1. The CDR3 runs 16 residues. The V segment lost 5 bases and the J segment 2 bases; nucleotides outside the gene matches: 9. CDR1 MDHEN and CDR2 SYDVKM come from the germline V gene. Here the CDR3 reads CASSEGQAIDTDTQYF. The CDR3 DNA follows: TGTGCCAGCAGTGAGGGACAGGCTATTGACACAGATACGCAGTATTTT. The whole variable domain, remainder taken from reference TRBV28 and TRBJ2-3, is DVKVTQSSRYLVKRTGEKVFLECVQDMDHENMFWYRQDPGLGLRLIYFSYDVKMKEKGDIPEGYSVSREKKERFSLILESASTNQTSMYLCASSEGQAIDTDTQYFGPGTRLTVL.

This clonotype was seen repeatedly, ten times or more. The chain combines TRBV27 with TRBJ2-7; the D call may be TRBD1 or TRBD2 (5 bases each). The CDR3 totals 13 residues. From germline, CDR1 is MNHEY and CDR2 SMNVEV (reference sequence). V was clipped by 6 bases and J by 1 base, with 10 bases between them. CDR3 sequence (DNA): TGTGCCAGCAGCACCTGGGGGTCCTACGAGCAGTACTTC. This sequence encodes CASSTWGSYEQYF.

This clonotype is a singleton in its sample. CDR3 amino acids: CASGIRGGTVETQYF. The DNA for the CDR3 is TGTGCCAGCGGTATTCGGGGCGGGACAGTGGAGACCCAGTACTTC. The chain uses TRBV2 and TRBJ2-5; tentative D call: TRBD1 (7 bases). Trimming stripped 8 bases from V and 5 bases from J, with 21 bases between. Germline-derived CDR1 and CDR2 are SNHLY and FYNNEI. The CDR3 loop spans 15 amino acids.

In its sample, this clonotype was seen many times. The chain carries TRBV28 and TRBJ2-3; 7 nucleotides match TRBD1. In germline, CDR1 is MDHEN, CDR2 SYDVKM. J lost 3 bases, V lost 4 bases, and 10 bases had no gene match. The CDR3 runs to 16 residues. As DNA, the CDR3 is TGTGCCAGCAGTTGGTACCGGGACAGTCTAACAGATACGCAGTATTTT. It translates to CASSWYRDSLTDTQYF.